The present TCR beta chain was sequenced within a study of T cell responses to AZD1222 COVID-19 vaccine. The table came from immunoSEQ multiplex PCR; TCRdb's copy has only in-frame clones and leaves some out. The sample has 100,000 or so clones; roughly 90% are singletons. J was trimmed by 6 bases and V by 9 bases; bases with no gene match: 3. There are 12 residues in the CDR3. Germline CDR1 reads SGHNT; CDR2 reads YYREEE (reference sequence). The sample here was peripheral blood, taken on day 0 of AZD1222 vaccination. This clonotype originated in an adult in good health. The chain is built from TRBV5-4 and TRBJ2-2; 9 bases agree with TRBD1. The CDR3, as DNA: TGTGCCACCGGACAGGGGTCCGGGGAGCTGTTTTTT. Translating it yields CATGQGSGELFF.